This is a list of T cell receptor beta chains from one sample in a study of blood T cell repertoires in COVID-19. Clones were sequenced by immunoSEQ multiplex PCR, and TCRdb holds only the in-frame ones, with some missing. The sample yields about 200,000 clones, around nine tenths seen once. Sequenced input: peripheral blood. All receptors derive from a human donor in a cohort sampled during active COVID-19. Each CDR3 is given with its conserved first and last residue. Each record gives: D gene, clone size, J gene, V gene, CDR3 protein, CDR3 DNA. A D gene is named only where the DNA matches it firmly. Size tells how often a clone was seen (once, few, many) or the class of an expanded clone, and some rows leave it out.

>.|.|TRBJ1-1|TRBV18
CASSPTPGFSSEAFF
TGTGCCAGCTCACCCACTCCGGGGTTCTCTTCTGAAGCTTTCTTT
>.|.|TRBJ2-3|TRBV6-5
CASSYSGGTRADTQYF
TGTGCCAGCAGTTACTCCGGCGGCACGAGGGCAGATACGCAGTATTTT
>TRBD1|.|TRBJ1-3|TRBV9
CASSVVEGAGELSGNTIYF
TGTGCCAGCAGCGTAGTAGAGGGGGCAGGCGAACTCTCTGGAAACACCATATATTTT
>.|.|TRBJ1-1|TRBV7-6
CASSPSPSGKAFF
TGTGCCAGCAGCCCCTCTCCGTCAGGGAAAGCTTTCTTT
>.|.|TRBJ2-7|TRBV6-6
CASSYSGQGGYEQYF
TGTGCCAGCAGTTACTCTGGGCAGGGGGGCTACGAGCAGTACTTC
>.|.|TRBJ1-1|TRBV12-3/TRBV12-4
CASSFGPTGAFF
TGTGCCAGCAGTTTCGGCCCCACGGGAGCTTTCTTT
>.|.|TRBJ2-1|TRBV7-8
CASSLTGDRLGKQFF
TGTGCCAGCAGCTTGACTGGGGATCGACTAGGGAAGCAGTTCTTC
>TRBD2|.|TRBJ2-1|TRBV11-2
CASSPPGFGLAGEREQFF
TGTGCCAGCAGCCCTCCCGGGTTTGGACTAGCGGGAGAGAGGGAGCAGTTCTTC
>TRBD1|.|TRBJ1-2|TRBV10-3
CAISGQGGDGYTF
TGTGCCATCAGTGGACAGGGCGGTGATGGCTACACCTTC
>.|.|TRBJ2-7|TRBV18
CASSPTSGTYEQYF
TGTGCCAGCTCACCTACCTCGGGAACCTACGAGCAGTACTTC
>.|.|TRBJ1-1|TRBV5-5
CASFRAFVTPNTEAFF
TGTGCCAGCTTCCGAGCCTTCGTGACACCGAACACTGAAGCTTTCTTT
>.|.|TRBJ2-5|TRBV5-8
CASSLQGEETQYF
TGTGCCAGCAGCTTGCAGGGCGAAGAGACCCAGTACTTC
>TRBD1|.|TRBJ1-1|TRBV12-3/TRBV12-4
CASSMTGPTEAFF
TGTGCCAGCAGCATGACAGGGCCCACTGAAGCTTTCTTT
>TRBD2|.|TRBJ2-1|TRBV7-9
CASSLTPIAGSYNEQFF
TGTGCCAGCAGCCTTACCCCAATAGCGGGGAGTTACAATGAGCAGTTCTTC
>.|.|TRBJ1-5|TRBV12-3/TRBV12-4
CASSLRDQPQHF
TGTGCCAGCAGTTTACGAGATCAGCCCCAGCATTTT
>.|.|TRBJ1-2|TRBV12-3/TRBV12-4
CASSLLQGRGYTF
TGTGCCAGCAGTTTACTACAGGGACGGGGCTACACCTTC
>.|.|TRBJ1-1|TRBV3-1/TRBV3-2
CASSQGQLNTEAFF
TGTGCCAGCAGCCAAGGCCAGTTAAACACTGAAGCTTTCTTT
>TRBD2|few|TRBJ2-5|TRBV25-1
CASSEDGTSGSWEETQYF
TGTGCCAGCAGTGAAGACGGGACTAGCGGGTCTTGGGAAGAGACCCAGTACTTC
>.|.|TRBJ2-6|TRBV7-2
CASSRRGRLGGDLTF
TGTGCCAGCAGCCGCAGGGGCCGCTTGGGGGGGGACCTGACTTTC
>.|.|TRBJ2-3|TRBV9
CASSVAALAGTDTQYF
TGTGCCAGCAGCGTAGCGGCACTAGCTGGAACAGATACGCAGTATTTT
>.|.|TRBJ1-6|TRBV19
CASTPGVPNSPLHF
TGTGCCAGTACCCCAGGGGTTCCCAATTCACCCCTCCACTTT
>.|.|TRBJ2-2|TRBV5-1
CASSLRPEAGAITGELFF
TGCGCCAGCAGCCTCAGACCGGAGGCGGGGGCTATCACCGGGGAGCTGTTTTTT
>.|few|TRBJ1-4|TRBV6-5
CASSSMGRGEKLFF
TGTGCCAGCAGTTCTATGGGCAGAGGGGAAAAACTGTTTTTT
>TRBD1|.|TRBJ2-7|TRBV29-1
CSVEEVRTGTSYEQYF
TGCAGCGTTGAAGAAGTCCGGACAGGTACCTCCTACGAGCAGTACTTC
>TRBD1|.|TRBJ1-5|TRBV27
CASSLSGQAYSNQPQHF
TGTGCCAGCAGTTTATCGGGACAGGCTTATAGCAATCAGCCCCAGCATTTT
>.|once|TRBJ2-7|TRBV18
CASSPPSRTEEVF
TGTGCCAGCTCACCCCCTTCTCGGACAGAAGAAGTGTTC
>TRBD1|.|TRBJ2-7|TRBV5-1
CASSLGDRVDEQYF
TGCGCCAGCAGCTTGGGGGACAGGGTCGACGAGCAGTACTTC
>.|.|TRBJ1-5|TRBV21-1
CASSSPQGDQPQHF
TGTGCCAGCAGCTCACCACAGGGGGATCAGCCCCAGCATTTT
>.|.|TRBJ2-5|TRBV24-1
CATSDTRDGARETQYF
TGTGCCACCAGTGACACCCGCGATGGGGCGCGGGAGACCCAGTACTTC
>.|.|TRBJ2-1|TRBV2
CASSFYNEQFF
TGTGCCAGCTCGTTCTACAATGAGCAGTTCTTC
>TRBD1|.|TRBJ1-3|TRBV29-1
CSVEGDSSGNTIYF
TGCAGCGTTGAAGGGGACAGTAGTGGAAACACCATATATTTT
>.|.|TRBJ2-3|TRBV28
CASSLWGRGTDTQYF
TGTGCCAGCAGTTTGTGGGGGCGAGGCACAGATACGCAGTATTTT
>TRBD2|.|TRBJ2-2|TRBV5-4
CASSPRGGGSSGTGELFF
TGTGCCAGCAGCCCCCGTGGGGGGGGGAGTAGCGGCACCGGGGAGCTGTTTTTT
>.|.|TRBJ1-4|TRBV5-1
CASSSSRYEKLFF
TGCGCCAGCAGCTCCTCGCGCTACGAAAAACTGTTTTTT
>.|.|TRBJ1-2|TRBV3-1/TRBV3-2
CASSQEVARVGGYTF
TGTGCCAGCAGCCAAGAGGTGGCCAGGGTTGGTGGCTACACCTTC
>TRBD2|once|TRBJ2-5|TRBV3-1/TRBV3-2
CASSQSAAGGETQYF
TGTGCCAGCAGCCAATCCGCAGCGGGGGGAGAGACCCAGTACTTC
>TRBD1|.|TRBJ2-3|TRBV9
CASSVVGQATDTQYF
TGTGCCAGCAGCGTAGTAGGACAGGCCACAGATACGCAGTATTTT
>.|few|TRBJ1-1|TRBV7-9
CASSKTGNTEAFF
TGTGCCAGCAGTAAGACAGGGAACACTGAAGCTTTCTTT
>.|once|TRBJ2-7|TRBV28
CASSLGSRGSYEQYF
TGTGCCAGCAGTTTAGGATCCCGCGGCTCCTACGAGCAGTACTTC
>.|.|TRBJ1-1|TRBV30
CAWSVGGAEAFF
TGTGCCTGGAGTGTGGGGGGGGCTGAAGCTTTCTTT
>.|.|TRBJ2-3|TRBV12-1
CASPRTEPTSTDTQYF
TGTGCCAGCCCCCGTACCGAGCCTACTAGCACAGATACGCAGTATTTT
>.|.|TRBJ2-1|TRBV21-1
CASSKSKTQGYNEQFF
TGTGCCAGCAGCAAATCGAAGACACAGGGGTACAATGAGCAGTTCTTC
>TRBD1|.|TRBJ2-3|TRBV6-5
CASRTGIGDTQYF
TGTGCCAGCAGGACAGGGATAGGAGATACGCAGTATTTT
>.|.|TRBJ1-2|TRBV10-2
CASSNGRVYGYTF
TGCGCCAGCAGCAACGGCAGGGTCTATGGCTACACCTTC
>.|.|TRBJ2-7|TRBV5-6
CASSPGIAVPYEQYF
TGTGCCAGCAGCCCCGGGATAGCCGTACCCTACGAGCAGTACTTC
>TRBD2|.|TRBJ2-7|TRBV6-2/TRBV6-3
CASSSWTSGTYEQYF
TGTGCCAGCAGCTCTTGGACTAGCGGTACCTACGAGCAGTACTTC
>.|once|TRBJ1-5|TRBV7-2
CASSQGETSNQPQHF
TGTGCCAGCAGCCAAGGAGAAACTAGCAATCAGCCCCAGCATTTT
>TRBD1|.|TRBJ2-7|TRBV5-1
CASSLAPDRGEQYF
TGCGCCAGCAGCTTGGCCCCGGACAGGGGCGAGCAGTACTTC
>.|.|TRBJ2-2|TRBV3-1/TRBV3-2
CASSPASPAGTGELFF
TGTGCCAGCAGCCCCGCTAGCCCGGCGGGTACCGGGGAGCTGTTTTTT
>.|.|TRBJ1-4|TRBV9
CASSAGGTNEKLFF
TGTGCCAGCAGCGCCGGGGGGACAAATGAAAAACTGTTTTTT
>.|.|TRBJ2-5|TRBV7-9
CASSFLRETQYF
TGTGCCAGCAGCTTCTTACGGGAGACCCAGTACTTC
>.|.|TRBJ1-3|TRBV7-9
CASSLDSGMSGNTIYF
TGTGCCAGCAGCTTAGATTCAGGGATGAGTGGAAACACCATATATTTT
>TRBD2|.|TRBJ2-1|TRBV28
CASSFSGSSYNEQFF
TGTGCCAGCAGCTTTAGCGGGAGTTCCTACAATGAGCAGTTCTTC
>.|.|TRBJ1-2|TRBV3-1/TRBV3-2
CASSQVQGTNYGYTF
TGTGCCAGCAGCCAAGTCCAGGGCACTAACTATGGCTACACCTTC